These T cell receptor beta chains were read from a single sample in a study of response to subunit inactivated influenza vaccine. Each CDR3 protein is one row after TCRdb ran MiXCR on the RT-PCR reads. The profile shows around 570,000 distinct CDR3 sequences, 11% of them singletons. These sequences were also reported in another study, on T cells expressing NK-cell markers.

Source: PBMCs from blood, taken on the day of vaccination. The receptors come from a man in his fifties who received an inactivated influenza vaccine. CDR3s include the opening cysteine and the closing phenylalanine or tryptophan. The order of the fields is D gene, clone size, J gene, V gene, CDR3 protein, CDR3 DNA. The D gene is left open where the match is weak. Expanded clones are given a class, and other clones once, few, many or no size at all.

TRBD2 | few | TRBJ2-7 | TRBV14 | CASSLSSGTAYEQYF | TGTGCCAGCAGCCTCAGTAGCGGGACCGCCTACGAGCAGTACTTC
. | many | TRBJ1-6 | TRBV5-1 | CASSLAAGTNSPLHF | TGCGCCAGCAGCTTGGCTGCAGGGACTAATTCACCCCTCCACTTT
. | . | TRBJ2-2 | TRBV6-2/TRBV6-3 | CASRFRDPFPNTGELFF | TGTGCCAGCCGGTTCCGGGACCCGTTCCCAAACACCGGGGAGCTGTTTTTT
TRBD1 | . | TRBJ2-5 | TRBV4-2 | CASSQERTGQETQYF | TGTGCCAGCAGCCAAGAAAGGACAGGGCAAGAGACCCAGTACTTC
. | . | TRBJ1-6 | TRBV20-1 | CSARGDPRGYNSPLHF | TGCAGTGCTAGAGGGGACCCCAGGGGATATAATTCACCCCTCCACTTT
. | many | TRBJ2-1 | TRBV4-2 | CASSQVRAFNEQFF | TGTGCCAGCAGCCAAGTTAGGGCCTTCAATGAGCAGTTCTTC
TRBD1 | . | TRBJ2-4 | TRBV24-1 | CATEDRGEGKNIQYF | TGTGCCACCGAAGACAGGGGAGAAGGCAAAAACATTCAGTACTTC
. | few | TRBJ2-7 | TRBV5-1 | CASSLDMEGAGEQYF | TGCGCCAGCAGCTTGGATATGGAGGGGGCAGGGGAGCAGTACTTC
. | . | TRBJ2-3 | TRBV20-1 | CSASRRDLTDTQYF | TGCAGTGCTAGCCGACGGGACCTCACAGATACGCAGTATTTT
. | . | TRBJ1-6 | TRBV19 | CASGLDSPLHF | TGTGCCAGCGGACTCGATTCACCCCTCCACTTT
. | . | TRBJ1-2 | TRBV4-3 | CASSQDFTIANYGYTF | TGCGCCAGCAGCCAAGATTTCACTATAGCTAACTATGGCTACACCTTC
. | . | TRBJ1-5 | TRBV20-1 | CSASQGHSEQPQHF | TGCAGTGCCAGTCAGGGGCATTCAGAACAGCCCCAGCATTTT
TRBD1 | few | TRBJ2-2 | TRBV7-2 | CASSLPGQGASAGELFF | TGTGCCAGCAGCTTGCCGGGACAGGGGGCGTCGGCCGGGGAGCTGTTTTTT
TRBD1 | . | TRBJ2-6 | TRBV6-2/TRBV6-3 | CASSSRPGTVTSGANVLTF | TGTGCCAGCAGTTCACGTCCCGGGACAGTCACCTCTGGGGCCAACGTCCTGACTTTC
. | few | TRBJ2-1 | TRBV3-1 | CASSQDPGSKVNEQFF | TGTGCCAGCAGCCAAGATCCCGGGAGCAAAGTGAATGAGCAGTTCTTC
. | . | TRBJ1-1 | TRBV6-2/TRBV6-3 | CASREEGTEAFF | TGTGCCAGCAGAGAAGAAGGCACTGAAGCTTTCTTT
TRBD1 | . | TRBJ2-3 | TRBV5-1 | CASKGDRVSDTQYF | TGCGCCAGCAAAGGGGACAGGGTTTCAGATACGCAGTATTTT
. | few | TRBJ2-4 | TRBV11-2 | CASSLEGSSKAKNIQYF | TGTGCCAGCAGCTTAGAAGGGAGTTCAAAAGCCAAAAACATTCAGTACTTC
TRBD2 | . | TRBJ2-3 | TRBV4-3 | CASSQDLAGALTDTQYF | TGCGCCAGCAGCCAAGATCTGGCGGGAGCCCTTACAGATACGCAGTATTTT
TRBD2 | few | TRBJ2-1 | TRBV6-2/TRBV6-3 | CASTGTSLGNEQFF | TGTGCCAGCACCGGGACTAGCCTTGGCAATGAGCAGTTCTTC
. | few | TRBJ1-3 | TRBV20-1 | CSATFPGRGVSGNTIYF | TGCAGTGCTACTTTCCCCGGACGGGGCGTCTCTGGAAACACCATATATTTT
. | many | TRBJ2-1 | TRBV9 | CASSVATTTYNEQFF | TGTGCCAGCAGCGTAGCTACTACAACCTACAATGAGCAGTTCTTC
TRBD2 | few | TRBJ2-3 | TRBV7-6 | CASSLGGLQVQREGGVVTDTQYF | TGTGCCAGCAGCTTAGGAGGGTTACAGGTGCAGCGGGAGGGAGGTGTTGTAACAGATACGCAGTATTTT
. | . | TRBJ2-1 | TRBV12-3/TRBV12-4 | CASSRAGTPTGFF | TGTGCCAGCAGTCGCGCCGGGACTCCAACCGGGTTCTTC
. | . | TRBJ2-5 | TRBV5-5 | CASSLYDRAWETQYF | TGTGCCAGCAGCTTGTATGACAGAGCGTGGGAGACCCAGTACTTC
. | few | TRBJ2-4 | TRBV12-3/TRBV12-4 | CASTPSGLSIQYF | TGTGCCAGCACCCCCTCTGGACTCAGCATTCAGTACTTC
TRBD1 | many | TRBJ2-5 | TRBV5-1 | CASSSGQGSLQETQYF | TGCGCCAGCAGCTCTGGACAGGGGTCTTTACAAGAGACCCAGTACTTC
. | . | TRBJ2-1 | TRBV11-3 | CASSLLTLGEQFF | TGTGCCAGCAGCTTACTGACCTTGGGTGAGCAGTTCTTC
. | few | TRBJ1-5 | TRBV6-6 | CASSLESQVPQHF | TGTGCCAGCAGTTTAGAGTCTCAAGTGCCCCAGCATTTT
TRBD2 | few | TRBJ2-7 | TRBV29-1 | CSAGTSGSSRFYEQYF | TGCAGCGCCGGGACTAGCGGGAGTTCCCGATTCTACGAGCAGTACTTC
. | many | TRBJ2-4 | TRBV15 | CATSSEEGPMAKNIQYF | TGTGCCACCAGCAGCGAGGAAGGGCCAATGGCCAAAAACATTCAGTACTTC
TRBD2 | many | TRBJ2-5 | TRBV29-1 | CSVDGTSGKKETQYF | TGCAGCGTTGATGGGACTAGCGGGAAGAAAGAGACCCAGTACTTC
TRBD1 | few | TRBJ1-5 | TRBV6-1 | CASSGTGGGQPQHF | TGTGCCAGCAGTGGGACAGGAGGGGGTCAGCCCCAGCATTTT
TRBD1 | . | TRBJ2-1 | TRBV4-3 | CASSPGTGYINEQFF | TGCGCCAGCAGCCCCGGGACAGGGTACATCAATGAGCAGTTCTTC
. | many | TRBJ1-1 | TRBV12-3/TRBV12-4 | CASSLHQNTEAFF | TGTGCCAGCAGTTTACACCAGAACACTGAAGCTTTCTTT
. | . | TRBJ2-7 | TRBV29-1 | CSVEDPWEQYF | TGCAGCGTTGAGGACCCTTGGGAGCAGTACTTC
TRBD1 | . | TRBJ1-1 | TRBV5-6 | CASSLALGTGVPEAFF | TGTGCCAGCAGCTTGGCCTTAGGGACAGGGGTACCAGAAGCTTTCTTT
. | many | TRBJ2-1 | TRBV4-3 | CASSQDGTHFNEQFF | TGCGCCAGCAGCCAAGATGGGACCCACTTCAATGAGCAGTTCTTC
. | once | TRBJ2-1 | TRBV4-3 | CASSQTPGNEQFF | TGCGCCAGCAGCCAAACTCCAGGGAATGAGCAGTTCTTC
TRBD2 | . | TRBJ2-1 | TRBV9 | CASSVGASGSSYEQFF | TGTGCCAGCAGCGTAGGGGCTAGCGGGAGTAGCTATGAGCAGTTCTTC
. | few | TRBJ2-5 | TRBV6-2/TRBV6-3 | CASEGVLRSQETQYF | TGTGCCAGCGAGGGGGTATTGCGGTCCCAAGAGACCCAGTACTTC